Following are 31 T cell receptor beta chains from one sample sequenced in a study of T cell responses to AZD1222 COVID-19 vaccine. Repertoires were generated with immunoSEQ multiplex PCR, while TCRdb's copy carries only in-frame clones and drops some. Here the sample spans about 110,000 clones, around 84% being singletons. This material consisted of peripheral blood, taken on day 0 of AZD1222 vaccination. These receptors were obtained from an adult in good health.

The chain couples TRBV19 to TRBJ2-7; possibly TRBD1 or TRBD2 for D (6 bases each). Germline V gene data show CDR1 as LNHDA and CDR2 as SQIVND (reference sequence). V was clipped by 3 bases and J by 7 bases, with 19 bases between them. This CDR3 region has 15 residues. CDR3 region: CASSIDRRGPGEQYF. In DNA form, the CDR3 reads TGTGCCAGTAGTATCGACCGTCGGGGGCCGGGGGAGCAGTACTTC.

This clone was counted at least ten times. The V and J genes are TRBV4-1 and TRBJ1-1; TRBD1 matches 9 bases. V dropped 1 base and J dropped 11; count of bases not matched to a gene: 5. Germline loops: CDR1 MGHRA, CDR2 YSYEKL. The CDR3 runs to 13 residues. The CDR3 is CASSQVGTGYAFF. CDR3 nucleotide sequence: TGCGCCAGCAGCCAAGTAGGGACAGGGTACGCTTTCTTT.

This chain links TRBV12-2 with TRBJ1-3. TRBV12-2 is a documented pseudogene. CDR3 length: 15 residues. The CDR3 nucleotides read TGTGCAAGTCGCTTCCTGGGGGATACTGGAAACACCATATATTTT. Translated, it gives CASRFLGDTGNTIYF.

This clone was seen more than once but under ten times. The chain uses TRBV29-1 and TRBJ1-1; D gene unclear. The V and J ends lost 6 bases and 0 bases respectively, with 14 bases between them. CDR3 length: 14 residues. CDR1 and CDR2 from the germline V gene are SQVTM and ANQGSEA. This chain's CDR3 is CSVKPGEMNTEAFF. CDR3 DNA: TGCAGCGTAAAACCGGGCGAGATGAACACTGAAGCTTTCTTT.

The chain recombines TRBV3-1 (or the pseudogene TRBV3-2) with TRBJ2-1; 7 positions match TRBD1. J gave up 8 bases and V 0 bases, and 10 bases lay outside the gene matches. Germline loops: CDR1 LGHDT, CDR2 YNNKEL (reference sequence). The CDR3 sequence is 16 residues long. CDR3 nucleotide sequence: TGTGCCAGCAGCCAAGAGGGCCGGGACAGTCTACATGAGCAGTTCTTC. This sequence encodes CASSQEGRDSLHEQFF.

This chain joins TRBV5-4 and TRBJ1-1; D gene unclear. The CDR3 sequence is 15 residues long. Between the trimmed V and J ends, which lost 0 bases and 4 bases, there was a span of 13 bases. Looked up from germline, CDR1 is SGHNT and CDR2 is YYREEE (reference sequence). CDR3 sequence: CASSLGPHEGTEAFF. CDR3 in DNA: TGTGCCAGCAGCTTGGGGCCCCACGAGGGCACTGAAGCTTTCTTT.

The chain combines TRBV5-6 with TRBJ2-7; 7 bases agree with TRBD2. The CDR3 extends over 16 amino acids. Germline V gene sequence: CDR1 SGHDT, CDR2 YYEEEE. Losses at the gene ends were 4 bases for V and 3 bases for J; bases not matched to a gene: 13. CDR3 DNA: TGTGCCAGCAGCCCCACCTGGCGGGGAGGGGTCTACGAGCAGTACTTC. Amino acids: CASSPTWRGGVYEQYF.

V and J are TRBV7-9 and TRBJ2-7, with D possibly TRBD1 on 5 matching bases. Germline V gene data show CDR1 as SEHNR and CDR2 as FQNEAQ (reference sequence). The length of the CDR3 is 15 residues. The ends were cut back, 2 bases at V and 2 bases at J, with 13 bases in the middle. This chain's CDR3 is CASSLRGADAYEQYF. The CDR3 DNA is TGTGCCAGCAGCTTAAGGGGTGCGGACGCCTACGAGCAGTACTTC.

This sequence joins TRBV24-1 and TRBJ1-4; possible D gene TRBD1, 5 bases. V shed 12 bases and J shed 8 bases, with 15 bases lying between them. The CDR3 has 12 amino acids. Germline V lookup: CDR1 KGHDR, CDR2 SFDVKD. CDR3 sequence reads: CASSGPGEKLFF. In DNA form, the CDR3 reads TGTGCCTCGTCGGGACCGGGGGAAAAACTGTTTTTT.

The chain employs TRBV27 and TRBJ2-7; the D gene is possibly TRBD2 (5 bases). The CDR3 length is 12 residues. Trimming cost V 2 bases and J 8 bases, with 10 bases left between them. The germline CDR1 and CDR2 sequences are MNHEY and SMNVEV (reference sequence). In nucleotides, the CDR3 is TGTGCCAGCAGTTTAAAGTCGGGGAAGCAGTACTTC. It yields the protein CASSLKSGKQYF.

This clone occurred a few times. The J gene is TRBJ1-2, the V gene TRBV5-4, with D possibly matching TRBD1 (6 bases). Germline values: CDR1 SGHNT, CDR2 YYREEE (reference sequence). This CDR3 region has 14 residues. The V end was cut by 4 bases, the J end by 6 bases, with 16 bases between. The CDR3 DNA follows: TGTGCCAGCAGCATTACAGGGCTTCGGGATGGCTACACCTTC. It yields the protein CASSITGLRDGYTF.

The CDR3: CASSPGQLNTEAFF. CDR3 bases: TGTGCCAGCAGCCCGGGACAGTTGAACACTGAAGCTTTCTTT. The V and J genes are TRBV7-2 and TRBJ1-1; 7 nucleotides agree with TRBD1. Germline CDR1 and CDR2: SGHTA and FQGNSA. This CDR3 has 14 residues. The junction had 3 bases not matched to a gene; V was cut back by 5 bases and J by 0 bases. Combining the CDR3 with reference TRBV7-2 and TRBJ1-1 gives the whole variable domain GAGVSQSPSNKVTEKGKDVELRCDPISGHTALYWYRQSLGQGLEFLIYFQGNSAPDKSGLPSDRFSAERTGGSVSTLTIQRTQQEDSAVYLCASSPGQLNTEAFFGQGTRLTVV.

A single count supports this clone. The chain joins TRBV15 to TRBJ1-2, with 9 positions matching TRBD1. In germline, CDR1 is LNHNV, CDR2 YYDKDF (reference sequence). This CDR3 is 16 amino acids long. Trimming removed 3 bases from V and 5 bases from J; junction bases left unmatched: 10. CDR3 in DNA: TGTGCCACCAGCAGGCCGGGGACAGGGAGATATTATGGCTACACCTTC. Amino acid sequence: CATSRPGTGRYYGYTF.

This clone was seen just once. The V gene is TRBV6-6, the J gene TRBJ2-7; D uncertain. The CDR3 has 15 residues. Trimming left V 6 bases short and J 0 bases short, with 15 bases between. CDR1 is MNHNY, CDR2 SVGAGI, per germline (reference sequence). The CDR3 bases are TGTGCCAGCAGCCCCTTGTCTGGGCGCTCCTACGAGCAGTACTTC. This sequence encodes CASSPLSGRSYEQYF.

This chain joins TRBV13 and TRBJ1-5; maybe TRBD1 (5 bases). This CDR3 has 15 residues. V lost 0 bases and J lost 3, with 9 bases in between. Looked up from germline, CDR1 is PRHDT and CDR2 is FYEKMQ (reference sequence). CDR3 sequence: CASSLGREINQPQHF. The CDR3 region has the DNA TGTGCCAGCAGCTTAGGCAGGGAAATCAATCAGCCCCAGCATTTT.

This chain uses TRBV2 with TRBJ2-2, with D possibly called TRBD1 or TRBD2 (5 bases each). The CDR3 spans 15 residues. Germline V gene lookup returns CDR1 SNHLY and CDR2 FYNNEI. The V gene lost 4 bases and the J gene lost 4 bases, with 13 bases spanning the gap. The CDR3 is CASSGGRLSTGELFF. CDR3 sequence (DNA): TGTGCCAGCAGTGGGGGCCGACTATCCACCGGGGAGCTGTTTTTT.

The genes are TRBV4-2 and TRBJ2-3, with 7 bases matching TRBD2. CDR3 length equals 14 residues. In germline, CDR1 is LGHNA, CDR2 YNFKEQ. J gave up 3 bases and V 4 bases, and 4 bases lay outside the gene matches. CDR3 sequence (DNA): TGTGCCAGCAGCCGAGCGGGGCCAACAGATACGCAGTATTTT. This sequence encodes CASSRAGPTDTQYF.

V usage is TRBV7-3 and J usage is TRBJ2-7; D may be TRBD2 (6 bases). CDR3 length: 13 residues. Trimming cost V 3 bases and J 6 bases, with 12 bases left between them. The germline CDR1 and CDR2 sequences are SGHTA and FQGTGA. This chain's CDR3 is CASSLGQGGEQYF. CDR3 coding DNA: TGTGCCAGCAGCTTGGGTCAGGGAGGCGAGCAGTACTTC.

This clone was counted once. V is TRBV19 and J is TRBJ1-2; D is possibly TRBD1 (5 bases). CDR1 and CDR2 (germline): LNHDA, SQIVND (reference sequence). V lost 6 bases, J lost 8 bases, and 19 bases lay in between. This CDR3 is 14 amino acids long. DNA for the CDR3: TGTGCCAGTAGCTTCGGGACTAACCGTGGAGGCTACACCTTC. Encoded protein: CASSFGTNRGGYTF.

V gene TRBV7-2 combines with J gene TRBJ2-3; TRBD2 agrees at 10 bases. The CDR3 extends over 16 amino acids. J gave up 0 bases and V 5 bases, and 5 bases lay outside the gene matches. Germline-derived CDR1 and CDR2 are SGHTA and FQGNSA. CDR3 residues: CASSRPTSGSTDTQYF. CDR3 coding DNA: TGTGCCAGCAGCCGTCCGACTAGCGGGAGCACAGATACGCAGTATTTT.

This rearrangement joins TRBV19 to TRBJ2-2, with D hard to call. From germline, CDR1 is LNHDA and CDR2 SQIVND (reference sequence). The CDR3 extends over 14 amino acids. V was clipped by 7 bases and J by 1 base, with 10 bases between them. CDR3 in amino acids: CASTKGRNTGELFF. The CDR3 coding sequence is TGTGCCAGTACCAAGGGCCGGAACACCGGGGAGCTGTTTTTT. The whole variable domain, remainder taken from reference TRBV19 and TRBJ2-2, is DGGITQSPKYLFRKEGQNVTLSCEQNLNHDAMYWYRQDPGQGLRLIYYSQIVNDFQKGDIAEGYSVSREKKESFPLTVTSAQKNPTAFYLCASTKGRNTGELFFGEGSRLTVL.

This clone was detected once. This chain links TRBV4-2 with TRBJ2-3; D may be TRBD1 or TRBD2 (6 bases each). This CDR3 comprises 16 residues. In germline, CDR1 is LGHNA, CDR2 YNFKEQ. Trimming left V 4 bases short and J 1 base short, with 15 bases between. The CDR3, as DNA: TGTGCCAGCAGCCCAGGGGAGGCAGGGGGCACAGATACGCAGTATTTT. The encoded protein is CASSPGEAGGTDTQYF.

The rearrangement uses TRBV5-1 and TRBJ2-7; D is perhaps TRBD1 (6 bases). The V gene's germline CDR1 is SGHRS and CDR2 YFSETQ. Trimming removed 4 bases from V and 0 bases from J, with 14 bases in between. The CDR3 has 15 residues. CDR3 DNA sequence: TGCGCCAGCAGCGAAGGGACACCGCTCTCCTACGAGCAGTACTTC. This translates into CASSEGTPLSYEQYF.

Here the CDR3 DNA reads TGTGCCAGCAGTCCTAGGGACGGTTATTCACCCCTCCACTTT. This sequence encodes CASSPRDGYSPLHF. The rearrangement joins TRBV5-4 to TRBJ1-6, with D perhaps TRBD1 (5 bases). Between the trimmed V and J ends, which lost 5 bases and 8 bases, there was a span of 14 bases. CDR3 length: 14 amino acids. The V gene's germline CDR1 is SGHNT and CDR2 YYREEE (reference sequence).

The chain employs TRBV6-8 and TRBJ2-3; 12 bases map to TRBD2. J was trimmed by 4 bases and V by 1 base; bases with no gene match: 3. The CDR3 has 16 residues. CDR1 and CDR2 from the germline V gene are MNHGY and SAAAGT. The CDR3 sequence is CASSYFLAGGADTQYF. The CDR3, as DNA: TGTGCCAGCAGTTACTTTCTAGCGGGGGGGGCAGATACGCAGTATTTT.

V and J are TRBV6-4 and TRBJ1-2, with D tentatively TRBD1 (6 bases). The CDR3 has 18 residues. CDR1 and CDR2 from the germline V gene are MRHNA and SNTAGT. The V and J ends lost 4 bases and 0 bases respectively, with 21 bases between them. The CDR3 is CASSARSQGGRANYGYTF. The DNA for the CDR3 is TGTGCCAGCAGTGCGAGGTCTCAAGGGGGGAGAGCTAACTATGGCTACACCTTC.

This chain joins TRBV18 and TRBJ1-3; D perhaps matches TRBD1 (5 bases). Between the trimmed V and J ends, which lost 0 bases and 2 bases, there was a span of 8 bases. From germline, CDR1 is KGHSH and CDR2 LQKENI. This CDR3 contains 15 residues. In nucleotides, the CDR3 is TGTGCCAGCTCACCACCGGGGGGAGCTGGAAACACCATATATTTT. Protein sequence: CASSPPGGAGNTIYF.

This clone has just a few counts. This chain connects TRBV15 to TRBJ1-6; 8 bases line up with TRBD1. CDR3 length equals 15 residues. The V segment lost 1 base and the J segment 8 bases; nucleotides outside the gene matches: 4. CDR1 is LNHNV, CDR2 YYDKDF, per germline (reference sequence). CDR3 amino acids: CATSRGAGGYSPLHF. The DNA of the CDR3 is TGTGCCACCAGCAGAGGGGCAGGGGGCTATTCACCCCTCCACTTT.

CDR3 bases: TGTGCCAGCCTGGACAGGGCGAGGGGTCAGCCCCAGCATTTT. Translating it yields CASLDRARGQPQHF. J is TRBJ1-5 and V is TRBV19; 8 positions agree with TRBD1. The CDR3 sequence is 14 residues long. The V segment lost 9 bases and the J segment 6 bases; nucleotides outside the gene matches: 10. Germline CDR1 and CDR2: LNHDA and SQIVND (reference sequence).

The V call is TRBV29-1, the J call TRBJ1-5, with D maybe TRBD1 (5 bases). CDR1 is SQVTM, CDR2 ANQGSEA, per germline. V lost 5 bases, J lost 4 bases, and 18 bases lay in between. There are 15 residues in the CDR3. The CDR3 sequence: CSVRVAGTVNQPQHF. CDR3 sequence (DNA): TGCAGCGTTCGGGTAGCCGGGACGGTAAATCAGCCCCAGCATTTT.

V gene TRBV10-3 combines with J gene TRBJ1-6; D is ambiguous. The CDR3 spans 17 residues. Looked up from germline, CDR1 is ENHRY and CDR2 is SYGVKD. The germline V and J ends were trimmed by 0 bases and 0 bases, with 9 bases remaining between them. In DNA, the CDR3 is TGTGCCATCAGTGAGTCCGGCAGTAGCTCCTATAATTCACCCCTCCACTTT. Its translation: CAISESGSSSYNSPLHF.